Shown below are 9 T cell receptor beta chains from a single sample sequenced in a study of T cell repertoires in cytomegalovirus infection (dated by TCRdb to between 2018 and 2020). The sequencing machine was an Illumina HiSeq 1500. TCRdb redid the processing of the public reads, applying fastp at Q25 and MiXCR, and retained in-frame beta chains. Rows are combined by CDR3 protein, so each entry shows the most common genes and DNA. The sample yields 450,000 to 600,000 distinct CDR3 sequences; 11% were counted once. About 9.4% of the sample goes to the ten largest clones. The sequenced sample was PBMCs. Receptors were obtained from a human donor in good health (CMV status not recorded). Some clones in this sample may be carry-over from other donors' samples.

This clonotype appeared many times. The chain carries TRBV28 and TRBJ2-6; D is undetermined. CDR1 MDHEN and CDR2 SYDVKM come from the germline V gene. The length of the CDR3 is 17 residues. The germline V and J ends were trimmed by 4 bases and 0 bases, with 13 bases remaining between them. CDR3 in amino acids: CASSSRKYGSGANVLTF. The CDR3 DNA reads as TGTGCCAGCAGTTCCCGAAAGTACGGCTCTGGGGCCAACGTCCTGACTTTC.

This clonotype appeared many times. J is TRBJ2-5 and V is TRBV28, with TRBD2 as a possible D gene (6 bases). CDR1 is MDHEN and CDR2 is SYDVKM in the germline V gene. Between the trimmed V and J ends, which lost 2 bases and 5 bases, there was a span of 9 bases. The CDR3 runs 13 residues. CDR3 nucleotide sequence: TGTGCCAGCAGTTTAACTAGCAGTGAGACCCAGTACTTC. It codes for CASSLTSSETQYF.

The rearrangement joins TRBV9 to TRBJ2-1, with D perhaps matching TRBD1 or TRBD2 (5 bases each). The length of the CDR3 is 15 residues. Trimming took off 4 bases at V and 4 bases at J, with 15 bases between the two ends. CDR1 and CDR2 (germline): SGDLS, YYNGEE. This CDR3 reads CASSPHGTLYNEQFF. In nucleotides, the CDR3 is TGTGCCAGCAGCCCCCACGGGACGCTTTACAATGAGCAGTTCTTC. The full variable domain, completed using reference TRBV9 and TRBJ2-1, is DSGVTQTPKHLITATGQRVTLRCSPRSGDLSVYWYQQSLDQGLQFLIQYYNGEERAKGNILERFSAQQFPDLHSELNLSSLELGDSALYFCASSPHGTLYNEQFFGPGTRLTVL.

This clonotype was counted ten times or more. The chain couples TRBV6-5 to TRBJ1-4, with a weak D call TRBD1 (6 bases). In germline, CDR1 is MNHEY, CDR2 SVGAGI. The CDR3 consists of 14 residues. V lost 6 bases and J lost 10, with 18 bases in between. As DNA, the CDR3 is TGTGCCAGCAGAGCGGGACATCCGTTCAGAAAACTGTTTTTT. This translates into CASRAGHPFRKLFF.

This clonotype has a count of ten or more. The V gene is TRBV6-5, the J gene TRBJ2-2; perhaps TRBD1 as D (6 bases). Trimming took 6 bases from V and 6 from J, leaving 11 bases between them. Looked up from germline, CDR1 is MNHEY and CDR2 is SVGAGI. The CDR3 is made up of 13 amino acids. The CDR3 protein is CASRLQGPGELFF. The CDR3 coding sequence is TGTGCCAGCAGACTACAGGGACCCGGGGAGCTGTTTTTT.

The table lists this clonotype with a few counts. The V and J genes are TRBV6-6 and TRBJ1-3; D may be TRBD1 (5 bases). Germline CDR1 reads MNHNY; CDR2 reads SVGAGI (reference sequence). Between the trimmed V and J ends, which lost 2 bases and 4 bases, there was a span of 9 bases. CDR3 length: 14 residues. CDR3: CASSYNRDGNTIYF. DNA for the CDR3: TGTGCCAGCAGTTACAATAGGGACGGAAACACCATATATTTT.

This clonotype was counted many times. In nucleotides, the CDR3 is TGTGCCAGCAGCGTGGAGCGGGAGGGCCGGGATACGCAGTATTTT. The encoded protein is CASSVEREGRDTQYF. The V call is TRBV6-1, the J call TRBJ2-3; 10 nucleotides agree with TRBD2. The CDR3 has 15 amino acids. Germline loops: CDR1 MNHNS, CDR2 SASEGT. The ends lost 6 bases at V and 6 bases at J; junction bases unmatched: 9.

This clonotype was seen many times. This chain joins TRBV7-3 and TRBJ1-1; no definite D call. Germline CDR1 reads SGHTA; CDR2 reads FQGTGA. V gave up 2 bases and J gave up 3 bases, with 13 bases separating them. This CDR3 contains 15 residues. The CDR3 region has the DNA TGTGCCAGCAGCTTAGGACCGACCCAAGACACTGAAGCTTTCTTT. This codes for CASSLGPTQDTEAFF.

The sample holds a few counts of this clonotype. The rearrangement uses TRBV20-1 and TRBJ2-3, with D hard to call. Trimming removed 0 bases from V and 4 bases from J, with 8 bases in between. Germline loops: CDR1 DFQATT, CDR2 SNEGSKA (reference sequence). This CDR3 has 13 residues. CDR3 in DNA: TGCAGTGCTAGAGATCGCCAGGCAGATACGCAGTATTTT. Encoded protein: CSARDRQADTQYF.